One sample yielded the 15 T cell receptor beta chains listed below, sequenced in a study of cytomegalovirus exposure and HLA in healthy donors. The PCR contained 60 Vbeta and 13 Jbeta primers. Using immunoSEQ multiplex PCR, the repertoire was profiled, and TCRdb retains in-frame clones only, with some absent. The sample lists about 120,000 clones, 81% seen once, with 1.8% in the top ten. Sample: PBMCs. These receptors originate from a man aged 18-30 years in good health and CMV-seronegative.

This clone was observed a single time. The chain combines TRBV12-2 with TRBJ2-7; the table assigns TRBD2, which was not confirmed against the DNA. TRBV12-2 is designated a pseudogene. This CDR3 spans 8 amino acids. In nucleotides, the CDR3 is TGTGCAAGTCGCTGTTCTTACTTC. Translating gives CASRCSYF.

The chain combines TRBV9 with TRBJ1-1; D may be TRBD1 (5 bases). The V and J ends lost 4 bases and 1 base respectively, with 11 bases between them. The germline gives CDR1 SGDLS, CDR2 YYNGEE. CDR3 length: 14 amino acids. The CDR3 protein is CASSPQGKNTEAFF. DNA of the CDR3: TGTGCCAGCAGCCCCCAGGGTAAGAACACTGAAGCTTTCTTT.

This CDR3 reads CASSPRTSGLWTGELFF. The CDR3, as DNA: TGTGCCAGCAGCCCTCGCACCTCGGGACTCTGGACCGGGGAGCTGTTTTTT. V gene TRBV7-9 combines with J gene TRBJ2-2, with D perhaps matching TRBD2 (6 bases). This CDR3 has 17 amino acids. Germline CDR1 is SEHNR and CDR2 is FQNEAQ (reference sequence). V was pared by 5 bases and J by 5 bases, with 21 bases between.

This chain uses TRBV7-2 with TRBJ2-7, with a possible D match to TRBD1 (6 bases). Germline V lookup: CDR1 SGHTA, CDR2 FQGNSA. The CDR3 has 15 amino acids. Trimming stripped 5 bases from V and 2 bases from J, with 16 bases between. CDR3 residues: CASSPSPGDAYEQYF. CDR3 nucleotides: TGTGCCAGCAGCCCCTCACCAGGGGACGCCTACGAGCAGTACTTC.

The rearrangement joins TRBV15 to TRBJ2-3, with 8 bases aligning to TRBD2. Germline CDR1 is LNHNV and CDR2 is YYDKDF (reference sequence). V dropped 4 bases and J dropped 1; count of bases not matched to a gene: 1. The CDR3 sequence is 14 residues long. This chain's CDR3 is CATSTGGGTDTQYF. The CDR3 coding sequence is TGTGCCACCAGCACGGGGGGGGGCACAGATACGCAGTATTTT.

The chain couples TRBV9 to TRBJ2-1; D may be TRBD2 (6 bases). Germline V gene data show CDR1 as SGDLS and CDR2 as YYNGEE. This CDR3 comprises 16 residues. Between the trimmed V and J ends, which lost 4 bases and 3 bases, there was a span of 17 bases. CDR3 amino acids: CASSPFLVEGYNEQFF. In nucleotides, the CDR3 is TGTGCCAGCAGCCCTTTTCTTGTGGAGGGCTACAATGAGCAGTTCTTC.

V and J are TRBV6-5 and TRBJ2-7, with 11 bases identical to TRBD2. There are 14 residues in the CDR3. Per germline, CDR1 MNHEY and CDR2 SVGAGI. V lost 6 bases, J lost 4 bases, and 5 bases stayed unmatched. CDR3 amino acids: CASSLSGGGYEQYF. DNA for the CDR3: TGTGCCAGCAGCCTTAGCGGGGGGGGATACGAGCAGTACTTC.

V usage is TRBV13 and J usage is TRBJ1-1, with 7 bases lining up with TRBD1. CDR1 is PRHDT, CDR2 FYEKMQ, per germline (reference sequence). CDR3 length: 16 amino acids. The junction had 4 bases not matched to a gene; V was cut back by 0 bases and J by 0 bases. Written as DNA, the CDR3 is TGTGCCAGCAGCTTAGGTAGGGGGCAAATGAACACTGAAGCTTTCTTT. It is translated as CASSLGRGQMNTEAFF.

The V gene is TRBV18, the J gene TRBJ1-2; 7 bases match TRBD1. Germline V gives CDR1 KGHSH, CDR2 LQKENI. The CDR3 is made up of 16 amino acids. Trimming took 3 bases from V and 6 from J; bases not matched to a gene: 13. CDR3 in amino acids: CASSPTFIGTANGYTF. The CDR3 DNA reads as TGTGCCAGCTCACCGACTTTTATCGGGACAGCCAATGGCTACACCTTC.

V gene TRBV6-1 combines with J gene TRBJ2-4; perhaps TRBD2 as D (5 bases). The V and J ends lost 1 base and 9 bases respectively, with 7 bases between them. The CDR3 contains 12 residues. Per the germline V gene, CDR1 is MNHNS and CDR2 is SASEGT. The CDR3 spells CASSEDGVIQYF. As DNA, the CDR3 is TGTGCCAGCAGTGAAGACGGGGTCATTCAGTACTTC.

This clone occurred a few times. The chain has TRBV19 and TRBJ1-5, with a possible D match to TRBD1 (5 bases). Per the germline V gene, CDR1 is LNHDA and CDR2 is SQIVND (reference sequence). Trimming cost V 7 bases and J 7 bases, with 17 bases left between them. This CDR3 has 14 amino acids. The CDR3 loop reads CASNPTGGDQPQHF. The CDR3 region has the DNA TGTGCCAGTAATCCAACGGGAGGGGACCAGCCCCAGCATTTT.

This chain uses TRBV19 with TRBJ2-1, with 7 bases aligning to TRBD1. Trimming removed 3 bases from V and 0 bases from J; junction bases left unmatched: 5. Germline CDR1 and CDR2: LNHDA and SQIVND (reference sequence). The CDR3 consists of 16 residues. CDR3 nucleotides: TGTGCCAGTAGTATCAGACAGGGTAGCTCCTACAATGAGCAGTTCTTC. Protein product: CASSIRQGSSYNEQFF. The complete variable domain, with remaining parts taken from reference TRBV19 and TRBJ2-1, reads DGGITQSPKYLFRKEGQNVTLSCEQNLNHDAMYWYRQDPGQGLRLIYYSQIVNDFQKGDIAEGYSVSREKKESFPLTVTSAQKNPTAFYLCASSIRQGSSYNEQFFGPGTRLTVL.

The chain couples TRBV4-2 to TRBJ2-4; 11 nucleotides line up with TRBD1. In germline, CDR1 is LGHNA, CDR2 YNFKEQ. With 4 bases clipped from V and 8 bases from J, the junction kept 1 base outside the gene matches. The CDR3 runs 13 residues. The DNA of the CDR3 is TGTGCCAGCAGCCCGGGACAGGGGGACATTCAGTACTTC. Translated, it gives CASSPGQGDIQYF.

This chain connects TRBV5-8 to TRBJ1-2, with 10 nucleotides matching TRBD1. Germline lookup yields CDR1 SGHTS and CDR2 YDEGEE. The CDR3 is 14 amino acids. V was pared by 3 bases and J by 6 bases, with 5 bases of the junction left unmatched. The CDR3 DNA follows: TGTGCCAGCAGCTGGCGGGACAGGGGCGATGGCTACACCTTC. This sequence encodes CASSWRDRGDGYTF.

This clone has only a few counts. J is TRBJ2-1 and V is TRBV20-1; D unclear. Germline CDR1 reads DFQATT; CDR2 reads SNEGSKA (reference sequence). V lost 6 bases and J 9 bases, leaving 12 bases between the germline ends. This CDR3 is 11 amino acids long. Written as DNA, the CDR3 is TGCAGTGCACCGGATGGGCTTGAGCAGTTCTTC. It codes for CSAPDGLEQFF.